This T cell receptor (beta chain) was identified in a study of shared clonotypes between healthy human individuals (dated by TCRdb to between 2020 and 2021). The study in broad terms: The cohort comprised two women and a few men aged 18 to 49 years. Per donor, three plates each were used for CD4 naive and CD4 memory, two for CD8 naive, and one for CD8 memory. To estimate repertoire size and how much clonotypes are shared between individuals, the study performed deep sequencing of blood TCR repertoires from a handful of healthy adults. To increase sequencing depth and limit assay-specific biases, different laboratories used diverse techniques to prepare libraries and sequence TCR repertoires. Between about 0.8 and 9 billion PBMCs per donor were obtained by leukapheresis. Study-level results and caveats: Based on pairwise subsampling, the degree of clonotype sharing among donors was expected to be affected by sequencing depth. Naive subsets generally had larger estimated clonotype richness than memory subsets did. Compared with non-shared clonotypes, clonotypes shared by all four sorted-subset donors had higher generation probabilities. Because the study included only a small number of donors, the genetic and exposure-history diversity represented was limited. Rarefaction of sorted-subset datasets indicated incomplete sequencing despite the large sequencing depth. Sharing across a few donors was observed for around 5% of naive CD4, about 3.2% of naive CD8, around 2.5% of memory CD4, and about 0.39% of memory CD8 clonotypes. Sampling was restricted to blood, and TCR repertoires in tissues likely differ from the TCR repertoires found in blood.

CD8 naive samples were CD45RO-negative cells positively selected for CCR7, giving a CD45RA+CCR7+ population that excluded TemRA cells. The donors were healthy, HIV-negative adults who had no recently reported acute infections or vaccinations. All donors were Caucasian adults living in Nashville, Tennessee, USA. Blood was obtained by leukapheresis, after which PBMCs were separated by Ficoll-Histopaque density gradient centrifugation and cryopreserved in liquid nitrogen vapor phase. Analytical flow cytometry was used to check the purity and quantity of every magnetically sorted T cell population. From each sorted fraction, genomic DNA was isolated and quantified by UV absorbance on a Nanodrop 2000c. About this clone: The antigen it recognizes is unknown. No qualities accompany the bases; no much larger clone lies one base away.

TCR CDR3 regions were amplified from genomic DNA by multiplex PCR using the deep immunoSEQ assay. Extracted genomic DNA from each cell subset was spread evenly across all wells of several immunoSEQ 96-well plates, with each plate serving as a replicate. For sorted subsets, approximately 200 ng of genomic DNA, equivalent to 30,000 or so T cell genomes, went into each replicate PCR. Purified libraries were quantified with a Qubit 3.0 fluorometer, sized on a Bioanalyzer 2100, and re-quantified with the KAPA Library Quantification kit. Every immunoSEQ 96-well plate was sequenced on a dedicated single-read 150-cycle Illumina NextSeq 550 flow cell. Concerning the study's data processing: Because only junctional sequences without quality scores were contained in the immunoSEQ output, filtering matching that applied to full-length reads could not be performed. Sequences were annotated with PyIR, a Python wrapper for IgBLAST v1.9, and V/J genes and CDR3 were assigned using IMGT germline references. Reads were removed for weak V/J assignments (E-value above 1e-6), missing CDR3, stop codons, out-of-frame junctions, or ambiguous translated residues. V3J clonotypes were defined as sequences sharing the same inferred V gene, J gene, and CDR3 amino acid sequence. Percentage overlap between repertoires was computed as shared unique clonotypes divided by the size of the smaller repertoire. Repertoire richness was assessed with RTK rarefaction, the Chao1 estimator, and Recon v2.1 estimates of unobserved clonotypes. Generation probabilities were computed with OLGA for all TCRbeta clonotypes obtained by the gDNA method from several donors. Sourced from immuneACCESS, this table was stored by TCRdb with only in-frame sequences that have V and J called. A share of the clones is absent; for the studies checked, an unresolved V gene accounts for under half, and the remainder has no known explanation. D and trimming were read from the DNA, whereas the V and J calls and clone size are those reported in that table. Across this sample there are roughly 2.1 million clones, with under 95% seen only once. The ten largest clones capture around 1.7% of the sample.

Inclusive of the bounding cysteine and phenylalanine, the CDR3 is 15 residues long. Only CDR3 DNA remains: 45 bases, in frame from the first base. Unmatched junction bases come to 4, with V trimmed by 4 bases and J by 0 bases. CDR1 MGHRA and CDR2 YSYEKL are derived from the germline V gene. This sequence originates from a man younger than 35 in good health. Some clones in this sample may be carry-over from other donors' samples. This receptor chain uses TRBV4-1 and TRBJ2-5; 8 bases in the junction line up with TRBD1. The sample consisted of naive CD8+ T cells from PBMCs. Sample cell subset or site, as interpreted from the label and publication: CD45RA+CCR7+. The nucleotides read TGCGCCAGCAGCCGGACGGACAGGGACCAAGAGACCCAGTACTTC. Translated, it reads CASSRTDRDQETQYF.